A selection of T cell receptor beta chains follows, all from one sample in a study of blood T cells in healthy people across ages. A single record per CDR3 protein comes from TCRdb applying MiXCR to the 5' RACE reads. The sample has nearly 800,000 distinct CDR3 sequences, around 25% seen once. This same sample was also part of a study on T cells of mothers and their children.

The sequencing input was blood. The receptors were sampled from a boy aged 5-17 years in good health. CDR3s include the opening cysteine and the closing phenylalanine or tryptophan. The D gene is left open where the match is weak. Only part of the rows carry a size: once, few, many, or a class if the clone is expanded.

j_call,cdr3_length,d_call,v_call,clone_size,cdr3_aa,cdr3_nt
TRBJ1-3,12,NA,TRBV9,NA,CASKGLENTIYF,TGTGCCAGCAAGGGTCTGGAAAACACCATATATTTT
TRBJ1-4,17,NA,TRBV7-9,NA,CASSLPVDDSTNEKLFF,TGTGCCAGCAGCTTACCGGTAGACGATTCAACTAATGAAAAACTGTTTTTT
TRBJ1-2,14,TRBD1,TRBV10-3,NA,CAISGRTGPYGYTF,TGTGCCATCAGCGGACGGACAGGGCCCTATGGCTACACCTTC
TRBJ2-5,15,TRBD2,TRBV5-6,NA,CASNFRTSVGETQYF,TGTGCCAGCAACTTTCGGACTAGCGTGGGAGAGACCCAGTACTTC
TRBJ2-7,13,NA,TRBV29-1,NA,CSVLKGGGYEQYF,TGCAGCGTTCTAAAGGGTGGAGGCTACGAGCAGTACTTC
TRBJ1-1,13,NA,TRBV28,NA,CASSLRRYTEAFF,TGTGCCAGCAGTTTAAGGAGGTACACTGAAGCTTTCTTT
TRBJ1-2,13,NA,TRBV12-3/TRBV12-4,NA,CASFVAGVGGYTF,TGTGCCAGCTTCGTAGCAGGGGTTGGCGGCTACACCTTC
TRBJ2-3,20,TRBD2,TRBV11-2,NA,CASSPRTSGGTLGTRDTQYF,TGTGCCAGCAGCCCTCGGACTAGCGGGGGTACGTTGGGGACTAGGGATACGCAGTATTTT
TRBJ2-1,15,NA,TRBV29-1,few,CSVDGWQVGNNEQFF,TGCAGCGTTGATGGTTGGCAGGTCGGGAACAATGAGCAGTTCTTC
TRBJ2-7,15,NA,TRBV6-4,few,CASDRYRLAVYEQYF,TGTGCCAGCGATCGTTACAGGTTAGCGGTCTACGAGCAGTACTTC
TRBJ1-4,14,TRBD1,TRBV6-5,NA,CASSRGGGNEKLFF,TGTGCCAGCAGCCGAGGGGGCGGGAATGAAAAACTGTTTTTT
TRBJ1-5,15,TRBD1,TRBV7-8,few,CASSTDRGKNQPQHF,TGTGCCAGCAGTACCGACAGGGGAAAGAATCAGCCCCAGCATTTT
TRBJ2-2,18,NA,TRBV11-2,NA,CASSPRGLGSRYTGELFF,TGTGCCAGCTCCCCCCGAGGACTGGGAAGTCGCTACACCGGGGAGCTGTTTTTT
TRBJ2-1,13,NA,TRBV20-1,few,CSANKNTYNEQFF,TGCAGTGCTAATAAGAATACCTACAATGAGCAGTTCTTC
TRBJ2-7,12,TRBD2,TRBV29-1,NA,CSVGASGAGEYF,TGCAGCGTTGGGGCTAGCGGGGCCGGGGAGTACTTC
TRBJ1-2,12,NA,TRBV14,few,CASSLRDYGYTF,TGTGCCAGCAGCCTACGGGACTATGGCTACACCTTC
TRBJ2-7,13,TRBD1,TRBV12-3/TRBV12-4,NA,CASTSQGEREQYF,TGTGCCAGCACCTCCCAGGGGGAGCGTGAGCAGTACTTC
TRBJ2-1,15,NA,TRBV7-9,NA,CASSYHRTTYNEQFF,TGTGCCAGCAGCTACCATAGGACTACCTACAATGAGCAGTTCTTC
TRBJ2-1,17,TRBD2,TRBV28,few,CASSPGLAGEHPYEQCF,TGTGCCAGCAGTCCGGGACTAGCGGGAGAACACCCCTACGAGCAGTGCTTC
TRBJ2-3,18,TRBD2,TRBV5-6,NA,CASSPGLAGGFRTDTQYF,TGTGCCAGCAGCCCCGGACTAGCGGGAGGTTTTCGCACAGATACGCAGTATTTT
TRBJ2-1,15,TRBD2,TRBV28,NA,CASSLMAAGVNEQFF,TGTGCCAGCAGTCTCATGGCGGCGGGAGTCAATGAGCAGTTCTTC
TRBJ2-1,17,TRBD2,TRBV2,few,CASSVFGGLGRRNEQFF,TGTGCCAGCAGTGTTTTTGGAGGCCTCGGGAGGAGGAATGAGCAGTTCTTC
TRBJ2-4,16,TRBD2,TRBV7-9,NA,CASSIAGGPVKNIQYF,TGTGCCAGCAGCATAGCGGGGGGGCCTGTCAAAAACATTCAGTACTTC
TRBJ2-2,16,NA,TRBV7-2,few,CASSLLPGHLVGELFF,TGTGCCAGCAGCTTGCTCCCCGGCCACCTCGTCGGGGAGCTGTTTTTT
TRBJ1-5,13,NA,TRBV28,NA,CASARLGIKPQHF,TGTGCCAGCGCGAGGTTAGGGATCAAGCCCCAGCATTTT
TRBJ1-1,13,NA,TRBV25-1,few,CASSYDRREGQTF,TGTGCCAGCAGCTATGACAGGCGAGAGGGCCAAACTTTT
TRBJ2-5,12,NA,TRBV7-2,NA,CASTVVIGTQYF,TGTGCCAGCACCGTTGTTATTGGGACCCAGTACTTC
TRBJ2-3,19,NA,TRBV7-9,few,CASSTSRPRFLSGTDTQYF,TGTGCCAGCAGCACCTCCCGGCCCAGATTTTTGAGTGGGACAGATACGCAGTATTTT
TRBJ2-6,19,NA,TRBV9,NA,CASSLTDNTHPSGANVLTF,TGTGCCAGCAGCCTCACGGACAACACTCATCCCTCTGGGGCCAACGTCCTGACTTTC
TRBJ2-7,15,NA,TRBV18,NA,CASSPDRFSGDEQYF,TGTGCCAGCTCACCGGACCGATTTAGCGGCGACGAGCAGTACTTC